The 17 T cell receptor beta chains in this list originate from one sample, sequenced in a study of blood T cell repertoires in COVID-19. Only in-frame clones appear in the TCRdb table, and some are missing; sequencing was by immunoSEQ multiplex PCR. The data contain roughly 330,000 clones, 88% of them singletons. The sequenced sample consisted of PBMCs or T cells enriched from blood (not recorded which). These TCRs come from a man aged 30 to 45 who had recovered from COVID-19.

The chain uses TRBV9 and TRBJ2-7, with TRBD2 as a possible D gene (6 bases). V gave up 3 bases and J gave up 5 bases, with 15 bases separating them. Per germline, CDR1 SGDLS and CDR2 YYNGEE. The CDR3 runs 14 residues. The CDR3 spells CASSESGWRDEQYF. The CDR3 DNA is TGTGCCAGCAGCGAATCCGGATGGAGGGACGAGCAGTACTTC.

V is TRBV28 and J is TRBJ2-1, with TRBD2 matching over 8 bases. The trim removed 7 bases at V and 7 bases at J, leaving 12 bases unmatched. The CDR3 covers 15 residues. From germline, CDR1 is MDHEN and CDR2 SYDVKM. CDR3 amino acids: CASTGPGGSPNEQFF. CDR3 bases: TGTGCCAGCACTGGACCGGGGGGGTCCCCTAATGAGCAGTTCTTC.

This clone appeared a few times. One end of the junction does not line up with germline, which may come from a read error. The chain combines TRBV29-1 with TRBJ2-7; D gene ambiguous. The CDR3 has 11 residues. Germline assignment: CDR1 SQVTM and CDR2 ANQGSEA. The CDR3 bases are TGCAGCGTCGAAGGAGCCTACGAGCAGTACTTC. Protein sequence: CSVEGAYEQYF.

The chain is built from TRBV25-1 and TRBJ2-7; 9 bases are a match to TRBD1. The CDR3 consists of 15 residues. Germline CDR1 reads MGHDK; CDR2 reads SYGVNS. The V and J ends lost 11 bases and 1 base, in that order; junction bases with no gene match: 12. CDR3 DNA sequence: TGTGCCCACTTTACAGCAGGGACAGGGTCCTACGAGCAGTACTTC. Its protein is CAHFTAGTGSYEQYF.

The genes are TRBV6-5 and TRBJ1-3; TRBD1 agrees at 7 bases. Germline assignment: CDR1 MNHEY and CDR2 SVGAGI. Unmatched junction bases numbered 1, after V lost 0 bases and J lost 2 bases. The CDR3 totals 15 residues. CDR3 in amino acids: CASSYSDRAGNTIYF. For the CDR3, the DNA is TGTGCCAGCAGTTACTCAGACAGGGCTGGAAACACCATATATTTT.

The CDR3 DNA reads as TGTGCCAGCAGCCCCGGCGCCGGGACAGGGTGGGACGAGCAGTACTTC. Amino acids: CASSPGAGTGWDEQYF. The V call is TRBV9, the J call TRBJ2-7, with 9 bases that match TRBD1. Germline lookup yields CDR1 SGDLS and CDR2 YYNGEE. With 4 bases clipped from V and 5 bases from J, the junction kept 13 bases outside the gene matches. The CDR3 is 16 residues long.

This chain joins TRBV29-1 and TRBJ2-7, with D possibly TRBD2 on 5 matching bases. Germline-derived CDR1 and CDR2 are SQVTM and ANQGSEA. Between the trimmed V and J ends, which lost 4 bases and 3 bases, there was a span of 10 bases. The CDR3 has 12 residues. Here the CDR3 reads CSVAGVSYEQYF. The CDR3 bases are TGCAGCGTTGCCGGGGTGAGCTACGAGCAGTACTTC.

The rearrangement uses TRBV6-1 and TRBJ2-2, with 7 positions matching TRBD2. J gave up 5 bases and V 3 bases, and 6 bases lay outside the gene matches. Germline V gene lookup returns CDR1 MNHNS and CDR2 SASEGT. The CDR3 runs to 15 residues. The CDR3 DNA follows: TGTGCCAGCAGTGAGCGGTCTAGCGGTACCGGGGAGCTGTTTTTT. Residues: CASSERSSGTGELFF.

This clone has only one observation. This rearrangement joins TRBV19 to TRBJ2-1; D possibly corresponds to TRBD2 (6 bases). Trimming stripped 3 bases from V and 5 bases from J, with 11 bases between. CDR3 size: 14 residues. Germline values: CDR1 LNHDA, CDR2 SQIVND (reference sequence). The CDR3 region is CASSMGGVDNEQFF. In nucleotides, the CDR3 is TGTGCCAGTAGTATGGGGGGTGTGGACAATGAGCAGTTCTTC.

This rearrangement joins TRBV9 to TRBJ2-1; 8 bases fit TRBD2. The V gene's germline CDR1 is SGDLS and CDR2 YYNGEE. V lost 4 bases, J lost 8 bases, and 8 bases stayed unmatched. The CDR3 loop spans 14 amino acids. The CDR3 DNA reads as TGTGCCAGCAGCTCCCGGGGGGGCGGCGATGAGCAGTTCTTC. Protein product: CASSSRGGGDEQFF.

The rearrangement links TRBV28 to TRBJ2-3; D not resolved. Germline lookup yields CDR1 MDHEN and CDR2 SYDVKM. Trimming pared 3 bases from V and 0 bases from J, leaving 7 bases between. The CDR3 spans 14 residues. Written as DNA, the CDR3 is TGTGCCAGCAGTTTGGGCAGGAGCACAGATACGCAGTATTTT. It is translated as CASSLGRSTDTQYF.

The chain uses TRBV5-1 and TRBJ1-6, with 11 positions matching TRBD1. The CDR3 length is 17 residues. Trimming removed 4 bases from V and 10 bases from J; junction bases left unmatched: 13. Germline-derived CDR1 and CDR2 are SGHRS and YFSETQ. CDR3 residues: CASSPGLQGTGGSPLHF. CDR3 coding DNA: TGCGCCAGCAGCCCGGGACTACAGGGGACAGGGGGGTCACCCCTCCACTTT.

This chain links TRBV30 with TRBJ1-1; tentative D call: TRBD1 (6 bases). This CDR3 contains 15 residues. In germline, CDR1 is GTSNPN, CDR2 SVGIG (reference sequence). Trimming took 0 bases from V and 6 from J, leaving 17 bases between them. The CDR3 sequence is CAWSVAMTGGSEAFF. The CDR3 DNA follows: TGTGCCTGGAGTGTAGCCATGACAGGAGGTTCTGAAGCTTTCTTT.

The chain carries TRBV5-5 and TRBJ2-5; the match to TRBD1 covers 9 bases. Germline trimming cut 4 bases from V and 5 bases from J; bases unmatched to any gene: 6. Germline assignment: CDR1 SGHKS and CDR2 YYEKEE (reference sequence). The CDR3 length is 14 residues. CDR3 sequence: CASSHYRGQETQYF. CDR3 nucleotide sequence: TGTGCCAGCAGCCATTACAGGGGGCAGGAGACCCAGTACTTC.

The chain employs TRBV30 and TRBJ2-5; possible D gene TRBD2, 7 bases. This CDR3 region has 14 residues. CDR1 GTSNPN and CDR2 SVGIG come from the germline V gene (reference sequence). V was clipped by 4 bases and J by 7 bases, with 19 bases between them. The CDR3 here is CAWINSRGAGTQYF. Here the CDR3 DNA reads TGTGCCTGGATCAATTCTCGGGGGGCGGGGACCCAGTACTTC.

This clone came up a few times. The V and J genes are TRBV19 and TRBJ1-1; possible D gene TRBD1, 6 bases. The CDR3 is 13 amino acids. Looked up from germline, CDR1 is LNHDA and CDR2 is SQIVND (reference sequence). V lost 6 bases to trimming and J lost 0 bases, with 8 bases between them. CDR3 coding DNA: TGTGCCAGTAGACAGGGTATGAACACTGAAGCTTTCTTT. It codes for CASRQGMNTEAFF.

V gene TRBV30 combines with J gene TRBJ1-5; D may be TRBD1 (5 bases). Germline CDR1 and CDR2: GTSNPN and SVGIG (reference sequence). The V end was cut by 0 bases, the J end by 4 bases, with 13 bases between. CDR3 length: 15 amino acids. CDR3 protein: CAWSVAGRINQPQHF. CDR3 in DNA: TGTGCCTGGAGTGTGGCGGGACGGATAAATCAGCCCCAGCATTTT.